A selection of T cell receptor beta chains follows, all from one sample in a study of control samples from healthy donors and cancer patients. The repertoire was sequenced with immunoSEQ multiplex PCR; TCRdb's copy has only in-frame clones and lacks some. The repertoire holds 140,000 to 150,000 clones, with roughly 93% as singletons. The material sequenced was blood. The receptors come from a man between 18 and 29 years old in good health. CDR3s include the opening cysteine and the closing phenylalanine or tryptophan. Fields, in order: J gene, clone size, V gene, D gene, CDR3 DNA, CDR3 protein. A D gene is named only where the DNA matches it firmly. Clone size is given for some rows only: seen once, a few or many times, or a class if the clone is expanded.

j_gene: TRBJ1-6; abundance: few; v_gene: TRBV4-1; d_gene: .; CDR3nt: TGCGCCAGCAGCCACCCGAGGGGCCTGGGGGGGCCCCTCCACTTT; CDR3aa: CASSHPRGLGGPLHF
j_gene: TRBJ1-2; abundance: .; v_gene: TRBV15; d_gene: .; CDR3nt: TGTGCCACCAGCAGTACCACCCGGGAGCGAGGCTACACCTTC; CDR3aa: CATSSTTRERGYTF
j_gene: TRBJ2-7; abundance: few; v_gene: TRBV5-5; d_gene: TRBD1; CDR3nt: TGTGCCAGCAGCCCTGGGACAGGGTCAGTCTACGAGCAGTACTTC; CDR3aa: CASSPGTGSVYEQYF
j_gene: TRBJ2-7; abundance: .; v_gene: TRBV28; d_gene: TRBD2; CDR3nt: TGTGCCAGCAGTACCCCGGGACTAGCGGACTACGAGCAGTACTTC; CDR3aa: CASSTPGLADYEQYF
j_gene: TRBJ2-2; abundance: .; v_gene: TRBV7-9; d_gene: .; CDR3nt: TGTGCCACCTCCGGCGAGGGGATCAACACCGGGGAGCTGTTTTTT; CDR3aa: CATSGEGINTGELFF
j_gene: TRBJ2-1; abundance: .; v_gene: TRBV6-2/TRBV6-3; d_gene: TRBD2; CDR3nt: TGTGCCAGCATCCCCTTGGGGGGAGGGCAGCGCAATGAGCAGTTCTTC; CDR3aa: CASIPLGGGQRNEQFF
j_gene: TRBJ2-1; abundance: .; v_gene: TRBV6-1; d_gene: TRBD1; CDR3nt: TGTGCCAGCAGTGAATATGGGACAGGCTCTTACAATGAGCAGTTCTTC; CDR3aa: CASSEYGTGSYNEQFF
j_gene: TRBJ2-7; abundance: .; v_gene: TRBV7-8; d_gene: TRBD1; CDR3nt: TGTGCCAGCAGCCCCGGGGACAGCTACGAGCAGTACTTC; CDR3aa: CASSPGDSYEQYF
j_gene: TRBJ1-3; abundance: .; v_gene: TRBV15; d_gene: .; CDR3nt: TGTGCCACCAGCAGAGGGGGCTCTGGAAACACCATATATTTT; CDR3aa: CATSRGGSGNTIYF
j_gene: TRBJ1-2; abundance: .; v_gene: TRBV6-6; d_gene: .; CDR3nt: TGTGCCAACGCTAAGGGGCCGGGTTTCATCTATGGCTACACCTTC; CDR3aa: CANAKGPGFIYGYTF
j_gene: TRBJ1-1; abundance: .; v_gene: TRBV4-2; d_gene: .; CDR3nt: TGTGCCAGCAGCCAAGTTCGCCAGTCGGGGGGGCGGAGGACTGAAGCTTTCTTT; CDR3aa: CASSQVRQSGGRRTEAFF
j_gene: TRBJ2-3; abundance: .; v_gene: TRBV3-1/TRBV3-2; d_gene: .; CDR3nt: TGTGCCAGCAGCCACAGCGGAGACAACACAGATACGCAGTATTTT; CDR3aa: CASSHSGDNTDTQYF
j_gene: TRBJ2-3; abundance: .; v_gene: TRBV2; d_gene: TRBD2; CDR3nt: TGTGCCAGCAGGACTAGCGGGAGGGTTTCAGATACGCAGTATTTT; CDR3aa: CASRTSGRVSDTQYF
j_gene: TRBJ1-1; abundance: .; v_gene: TRBV6-5; d_gene: .; CDR3nt: TGTGCCAGCAATTGGGTCATGAACACTGAAGCTTTCTTT; CDR3aa: CASNWVMNTEAFF
j_gene: TRBJ2-1; abundance: .; v_gene: TRBV30; d_gene: .; CDR3nt: TGTGCCTGGAGTGTAGGGACGGGTCTGTGGCATGAGCAGTTCTTC; CDR3aa: CAWSVGTGLWHEQFF
j_gene: TRBJ2-1; abundance: .; v_gene: TRBV6-1; d_gene: .; CDR3nt: TGTGCCAGCAGTGAATGGGTAGGGGGCGGGGACAATGAGCAGTTCTTC; CDR3aa: CASSEWVGGGDNEQFF
j_gene: TRBJ1-4; abundance: once; v_gene: TRBV24-1; d_gene: .; CDR3nt: TGTGCCACCAGTCAAAACGGGGAAAAACTGTTTTTT; CDR3aa: CATSQNGEKLFF
j_gene: TRBJ1-1; abundance: .; v_gene: TRBV20-1; d_gene: TRBD1; CDR3nt: TGCAGTGCTAGTCCGGGACAGTTTAACACTGAAGCTTTCTTT; CDR3aa: CSASPGQFNTEAFF
j_gene: TRBJ2-1; abundance: .; v_gene: TRBV10-2; d_gene: TRBD2; CDR3nt: TGCGCCAGCAGTGACCCGGGACTAGCGACAAACAATGAGCAGTTCTTC; CDR3aa: CASSDPGLATNNEQFF
j_gene: TRBJ2-7; abundance: .; v_gene: TRBV7-2; d_gene: TRBD2; CDR3nt: TGTGCCAGCAGCCCAACTAGCGGGACCGACTACGAGCAGTACTTC; CDR3aa: CASSPTSGTDYEQYF
j_gene: TRBJ2-3; abundance: .; v_gene: TRBV5-4; d_gene: .; CDR3nt: TGTGCCAGCAGCTTGCTATTGGGAGATACGCAGTATTTT; CDR3aa: CASSLLLGDTQYF
j_gene: TRBJ2-5; abundance: .; v_gene: TRBV6-6; d_gene: TRBD2; CDR3nt: TGTGCCAGCAGTCCCGGGACTACCCACCAAGAGACCCAGTACTTC; CDR3aa: CASSPGTTHQETQYF
j_gene: TRBJ2-3; abundance: few; v_gene: TRBV13; d_gene: TRBD1; CDR3nt: TGTGCCAGCAGCTTAGCGACAGGGGGGAGGACAGATACGCAGTATTTT; CDR3aa: CASSLATGGRTDTQYF
j_gene: TRBJ2-3; abundance: .; v_gene: TRBV11-2; d_gene: .; CDR3nt: TGTGCCAGCAGCTTAGATATACCAGGGGTGGATACGCAGTATTTT; CDR3aa: CASSLDIPGVDTQYF
j_gene: TRBJ1-1; abundance: .; v_gene: TRBV5-1; d_gene: .; CDR3nt: TGCGCCAGCAGCTTGGGTTTTGGTGGGTCTAGCGCTGAAGCTTTCTTT; CDR3aa: CASSLGFGGSSAEAFF